This entry lists 7 T cell receptor beta chains sequenced from one sample in a study of blood T cell repertoires in COVID-19. Here immunoSEQ multiplex PCR was the method, and the copy in TCRdb shows in-frame clones only, minus some. The repertoire has 170,000 or so clones, around 90% of them found once; the top ten carry around 0.5%. The sequencing input was peripheral blood. Receptors were obtained from a man aged 60-69 years with COVID-19, enrolled during active disease.

The V and J genes are TRBV5-1 and TRBJ1-3, with 9 bases matching TRBD1. This CDR3 comprises 15 residues. Trimming took 3 bases from V and 5 from J; bases not matched to a gene: 6. Germline CDR1 and CDR2: SGHRS and YFSETQ. The CDR3 DNA reads TGCGCCAGCAGCTCCGGCGGGACAGGGAGAAACACCATATATTTT. Protein product: CASSSGGTGRNTIYF.

This chain links TRBV18 with TRBJ1-1, with D possibly matching TRBD1 (5 bases). Germline CDR1 KGHSH, CDR2 LQKENI. Trimming shortened V by 6 bases and J by 7 bases, and 15 bases separated the two germline ends. The CDR3 covers 13 residues. The CDR3 bases are TGTGCCAGCTCCACGGGGGGGTCTTATGAAGCTTTCTTT. Residues: CASSTGGSYEAFF.

The rearrangement joins TRBV27 to TRBJ1-3, with D hard to call. Trimming took off 3 bases at V and 7 bases at J, with 16 bases between the two ends. The CDR3 has 15 residues. CDR1 is MNHEY, CDR2 SMNVEV, per germline (reference sequence). The DNA of the CDR3 is TGTGCCAGCAGTTTGTTCCCCCCGTCGGGGAACACCATATATTTT. It translates to CASSLFPPSGNTIYF.

The chain is built from TRBV6-5 and TRBJ2-3, with 7 bases identical to TRBD2. V gave up 6 bases and J gave up 1 base; unmatched junction bases: 7. The germline V gene has CDR1 MNHEY and CDR2 SVGAGI. The CDR3 length is 15 residues. CDR3 sequence: CASRLQAGGTDTQYF. The CDR3 DNA follows: TGTGCCAGCAGATTACAGGCGGGGGGCACAGATACGCAGTATTTT.

The chain has TRBV7-9 and TRBJ1-1; D possibly corresponds to TRBD1 (5 bases). Germline V gene data show CDR1 as SEHNR and CDR2 as FQNEAQ (reference sequence). This CDR3 comprises 14 residues. Trimming shortened V by 5 bases and J by 5 bases, and 15 bases separated the two germline ends. The CDR3 DNA is TGTGCCAGCAGCCCCGACAGCCACACGACTGAAGCTTTCTTT. The encoded protein is CASSPDSHTTEAFF.

The chain has TRBV28 and TRBJ2-7; D might be TRBD2 (7 bases). The CDR3 covers 15 residues. Germline loops: CDR1 MDHEN, CDR2 SYDVKM. Trimming removed 6 bases from V and 5 bases from J, with 20 bases in between. The CDR3 protein is CASRSQGGGYHEQYF. The CDR3 DNA is TGTGCCAGCAGGTCCCAAGGGGGGGGTTACCACGAGCAGTACTTC.

The rearrangement joins TRBV12-3 or TRBV12-4 to TRBJ1-2; D call uncertain. V lost 5 bases and J 2 bases, leaving 6 bases between the germline ends. This CDR3 is built from 12 residues. CDR3 coding DNA: TGTGCCAGCAGTCCGGTCAACTATGGCTACACCTTC. Its translation is CASSPVNYGYTF.